This T cell receptor (beta chain) was sequenced during a study of cytomegalovirus exposure and HLA in healthy donors. Turning to the study itself: There were roughly 120 million unique TCR beta sequences, drawn from about 200 million T cells, in an earlier analysis.

Points from the study as a whole: The records held CMV serostatus as the only immune exposure information.

V shed 3 bases, J shed 0 bases, and the junction held 6 bases outside the gene matches. CDR1 is MDHEN and CDR2 is SYDVKM in the germline V gene. The CDR3 covers 17 residues. 60 Vbeta and 13 Jbeta primers were used in PCR. Clones were sequenced by immunoSEQ multiplex PCR, and TCRdb holds only the in-frame ones, with some missing. This table has more than 95,000 clones, roughly three quarters appearing once. Note on this clone: What it binds is unknown.

The sequencing input was PBMCs. This chain connects TRBV28 to TRBJ2-7; the match to TRBD2 covers 12 bases. The clonotype originates from a woman aged 40 to 50 in good health and CMV-seronegative. The CDR3 reads CASSFSLAGGGSYEQYF. For the CDR3, the DNA is TGTGCCAGCAGTTTCTCACTAGCGGGGGGTGGCTCCTACGAGCAGTACTTC.